Listed here are 13 T cell receptor beta chains from one sample, sequenced in a study of CD8 T cells in Susac syndrome. Random-hexamer reverse transcription was applied to roughly 0.5 to 1 ug RNA. TCRdb recomputed calls from the immunoSEQ multiplex PCR reads with MiXCR, one row per CDR3 protein. The sample records approximately 190,000 distinct CDR3 sequences, around 93% being singletons. Material for sequencing was CD8+ T cells from PBMCs. These receptors all stem from a human donor with Susac syndrome.

The rearrangement uses TRBV12-3 or TRBV12-4 and TRBJ1-3, with a tentative D call TRBD1 (6 bases). This CDR3 contains 11 residues. Trimming cost V 8 bases and J 6 bases, with 8 bases left between them. Here the CDR3 DNA reads TGTGCCAGCGGGGGCGAAAACACCATATATTTT. Its translation is CASGGENTIYF.

V and J are TRBV7-8 and TRBJ2-7, with TRBD1 matching over 10 bases. Trimming cost V 2 bases and J 5 bases; bases outside gene matches: 12. The CDR3 consists of 17 residues. From germline, CDR1 is SGHVS and CDR2 FQNEAQ. CDR3 sequence reads: CASSLPLSGQGSDEQYF. In nucleotides, the CDR3 is TGTGCCAGCAGCTTACCGTTATCGGGACAGGGGAGCGACGAGCAGTACTTC. The entire variable domain, with the rest obtained from reference TRBV7-8 and TRBJ2-7, is as follows: GAGVSQSPRYKVAKRGQDVALRCDPISGHVSLFWYQQALGQGPEFLTYFQNEAQLDKSGLPSDRFFAERPEGSVSTLKIQRTQQEDSAVYLCASSLPLSGQGSDEQYFGPGTRLTVT.

V gene TRBV9 combines with J gene TRBJ2-3; 9 bases agree with TRBD1. Germline V gives CDR1 SGDLS, CDR2 YYNGEE. The V gene end was trimmed by 3 bases and the J gene end by 3 bases; junction bases not matched to a gene: 8. This CDR3 spans 16 amino acids. CDR3 sequence: CASSERTGDVTDTQYF. The CDR3 nucleotides are TGTGCCAGCAGCGAGAGGACAGGGGATGTGACAGATACGCAGTATTTT.

The chain uses TRBV6-5 and TRBJ2-7; D remains unclear. CDR3 size: 15 residues. The germline V gene has CDR1 MNHEY and CDR2 SVGAGI. Trimming removed 0 bases at V and 0 bases at J, with 9 bases between. CDR3 sequence reads: CASSYSITFSYEQYF. The CDR3 region has the DNA TGTGCCAGCAGTTACTCGATTACCTTCTCCTACGAGCAGTACTTC.

The chain is built from TRBV25-1 and TRBJ2-1; D ambiguous. Germline CDR1 and CDR2: MGHDK and SYGVNS. The CDR3 loop spans 11 amino acids. V was pared by 3 bases and J by 9 bases, with 6 bases between. DNA for the CDR3: TGTGCCAGCAGTGAGGGGTCTGAGCAGTTCTTC. Translation gives CASSEGSEQFF. Combining the CDR3 with reference TRBV25-1 and TRBJ2-1 gives the whole variable domain EADIYQTPRYLVIGTGKKITLECSQTMGHDKMYWYQQDPGMELHLIHYSYGVNSTEKGDLSSESTVSRIRTEHFPLTLESARPSHTSQYLCASSEGSEQFFGPGTRLTVL.

This chain connects TRBV27 to TRBJ2-5; D assignment may be TRBD1 or TRBD2 (5 bases each). Germline V gives CDR1 MNHEY, CDR2 SMNVEV (reference sequence). This CDR3 has 14 residues. V shed 3 bases and J shed 2 bases, with 10 bases lying between them. The CDR3 protein is CASSLPGPQETQYF. In DNA, the CDR3 is TGTGCCAGCAGTTTGCCGGGACCTCAAGAGACCCAGTACTTC.

The chain has TRBV7-2 and TRBJ2-2; TRBD2 might be the D (5 bases). V was clipped by 5 bases and J by 6 bases, with 19 bases between them. Looked up from germline, CDR1 is SGHTA and CDR2 is FQGNSA. The CDR3 loop spans 16 amino acids. The CDR3, as DNA: TGTGCCAGCAGCGCCAGAGCGGCTTGGACCTCCGGGGAGCTGTTTTTT. Protein sequence: CASSARAAWTSGELFF.

This clonotype was seen just once. The chain combines TRBV9 with TRBJ1-2, with D possibly matching TRBD1 (6 bases). CDR1 and CDR2 (germline): SGDLS, YYNGEE. This CDR3 has 15 amino acids. V was trimmed by 4 bases and J by 2 bases, leaving 15 bases between them. The CDR3 sequence: CASSIDTGRNYGYTF. As DNA, the CDR3 is TGTGCCAGCAGCATCGATACAGGGAGAAACTATGGCTACACCTTC.

CDR3 sequence (DNA): TGTGCCAGTTTGGGCTTTGCTTGGGACGGAGCGAAACTGTTTTTT. It specifies CASLGFAWDGAKLFF. The chain has TRBV19 and TRBJ1-4, with TRBD1 as a possible D gene (5 bases). Germline CDR1 and CDR2: LNHDA and SQIVND (reference sequence). The ends were cut back, 8 bases at V and 11 bases at J, with 24 bases in the middle. The CDR3 has 15 amino acids.

The chain has TRBV19 and TRBJ2-3; TRBD2 is a possible D gene (5 bases). Germline V CDR1 and CDR2: LNHDA, SQIVND (reference sequence). The CDR3 sequence is 14 residues long. V was clipped by 4 bases and J by 0 bases, with 8 bases between them. The CDR3 loop reads CASSKAGSTDTQYF. The CDR3 coding sequence is TGTGCCAGTAGTAAGGCGGGTAGCACAGATACGCAGTATTTT.

The J gene is TRBJ2-5, the V gene TRBV10-3; D is unclear. With 2 bases removed from V and 5 bases from J, the gap between germline ends came to 9 bases. The CDR3 is made up of 13 amino acids. CDR1 and CDR2 (germline): ENHRY, SYGVKD. The CDR3 region has the DNA TGTGCCATCAGTGAGGAATCGGTCGAGACCCAGTACTTC. Translated, it gives CAISEESVETQYF.

The rearrangement links TRBV27 to TRBJ2-7; D uncertain. Germline V lookup: CDR1 MNHEY, CDR2 SMNVEV (reference sequence). This CDR3 spans 14 amino acids. With 2 bases removed from V and 2 bases from J, the gap between germline ends came to 10 bases. CDR3 nucleotides: TGTGCCAGCAGTTTAGCTGAATTACCCTACGAGCAGTACTTC. Its translation: CASSLAELPYEQYF.

The chain recombines TRBV29-1 with TRBJ2-7, with TRBD1 matching 9 bases. This CDR3 is 15 amino acids long. The V gene's germline CDR1 is SQVTM and CDR2 ANQGSEA. J was trimmed by 3 bases and V by 0 bases; bases with no gene match: 6. CDR3 sequence: CSVEDGTGFGYEQYF. CDR3 DNA sequence: TGCAGCGTTGAAGATGGGACAGGGTTCGGCTACGAGCAGTACTTC.